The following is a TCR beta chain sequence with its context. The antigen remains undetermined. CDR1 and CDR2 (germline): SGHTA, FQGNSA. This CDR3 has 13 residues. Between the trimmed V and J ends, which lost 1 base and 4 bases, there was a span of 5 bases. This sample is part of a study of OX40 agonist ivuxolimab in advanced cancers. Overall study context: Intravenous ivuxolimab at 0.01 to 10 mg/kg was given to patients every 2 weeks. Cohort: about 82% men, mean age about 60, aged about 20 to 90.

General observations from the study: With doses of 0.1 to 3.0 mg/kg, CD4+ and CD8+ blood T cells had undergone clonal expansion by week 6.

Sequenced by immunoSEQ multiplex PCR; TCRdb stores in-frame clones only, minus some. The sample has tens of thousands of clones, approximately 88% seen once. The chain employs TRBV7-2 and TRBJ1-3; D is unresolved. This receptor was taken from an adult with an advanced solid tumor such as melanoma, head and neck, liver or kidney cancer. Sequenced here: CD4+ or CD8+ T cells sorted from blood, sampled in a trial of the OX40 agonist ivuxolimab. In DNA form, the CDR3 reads TGTGCCAGCAGCTTAGGGCAGGGAAACACCATATATTTT. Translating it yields CASSLGQGNTIYF. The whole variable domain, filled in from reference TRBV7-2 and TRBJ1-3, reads GAGVSQSPSNKVTEKGKDVELRCDPISGHTALYWYRQSLGQGLEFLIYFQGNSAPDKSGLPSDRFSAERTGGSVSTLTIQRTQQEDSAVYLCASSLGQGNTIYFGEGSWLTVV.